This is a list of T cell receptor beta chains from one sample in a study of chemoradiotherapy in HPV16-positive cancers. Measured with immunoSEQ multiplex PCR; TCRdb has only the in-frame clones, and not every one. The data show around 16,000 clones, with roughly 79% seen just once and over 9.5% held by the top ten. Sampling took place from a patient who underwent chemoradiotherapy. The receptors were sampled from a human donor with HPV-associated anogenital cancer. Each CDR3 is given with its conserved first and last residue. D genes are given only for firm matches. Clone size is not always given. Where it is, it says once, few, many or a class for expanded clones.

cdr3_length,v_call,d_call,clone_size,j_call,cdr3_aa,cdr3_nt
15,TRBV19,TRBD1,.,TRBJ1-6,CASSETGYGNSPLHF,TGTGCCAGTAGTGAGACAGGGTATGGTAATTCACCCCTCCACTTT
15,TRBV5-4,.,.,TRBJ2-3,CASSPTGTDTDTQYF,TGTGCCAGCAGCCCGACCGGGACCGACACAGATACGCAGTATTTT
16,TRBV25-1,TRBD1,.,TRBJ2-2,CASRSQGTGLSGELFF,TGTGCCAGCAGATCCCAGGGGACAGGGTTGTCCGGGGAGCTGTTTTTT
16,TRBV5-1,TRBD2,.,TRBJ2-5,CASSRRLAGGSETQYF,TGCGCCAGCAGCAGAAGACTAGCGGGGGGGTCTGAGACCCAGTACTTC
13,TRBV29-1,.,.,TRBJ2-1,CSGDLNSYNEQFF,TGCAGCGGAGACCTTAACTCCTACAATGAGCAGTTCTTC
15,TRBV4-2,.,.,TRBJ1-4,CASSSVGGNNEKLFF,TGTGCCAGCAGCTCCGTAGGGGGAAATAATGAAAAACTGTTTTTT
17,TRBV9,.,.,TRBJ2-1,CASSPTGRRGSYNEQFF,TGTGCCAGCAGCCCGACAGGGAGGAGGGGGTCCTACAATGAGCAGTTCTTC
15,TRBV4-2,TRBD1,.,TRBJ1-1,CASSQHRGTGREAFF,TGTGCCAGCAGCCAGCATCGAGGGACAGGCCGGGAAGCTTTCTTT
14,TRBV9,.,.,TRBJ2-7,CASSPQTGGGEQYF,TGTGCCAGCAGCCCCCAGACGGGTGGTGGTGAGCAGTACTTC
13,TRBV6-5,.,.,TRBJ1-1,CASSYLRAAGAFF,TGTGCCAGCAGTTACTTGAGAGCTGCCGGAGCTTTCTTT
16,TRBV28,TRBD1,once,TRBJ2-7,CASSSLTGTGGNEQYF,TGTGCCAGCAGTTCACTGACCGGGACAGGGGGTAACGAGCAGTACTTC
14,TRBV10-3,.,.,TRBJ1-6,CAISEISSHSPLHF,TGTGCCATCAGTGAAATCAGTTCCCATTCACCCCTCCACTTT
15,TRBV11-3,.,.,TRBJ2-5,CASSLGRRPQETQYF,TGTGCCAGCAGCTTAGGAAGGCGGCCCCAAGAGACCCAGTACTTC
14,TRBV10-3,.,few,TRBJ2-3,CAISEGGGPDTQYF,TGTGCCATCAGTGAGGGAGGGGGACCAGATACGCAGTATTTT
15,TRBV7-9,.,.,TRBJ2-2,CASSPPGVRTGELFF,TGTGCCAGCAGCCCACCAGGGGTGCGCACCGGGGAGCTGTTTTTT
15,TRBV2,.,.,TRBJ2-3,CASSGWDSPTDTQYF,TGTGCCAGCAGTGGGTGGGACTCCCCCACAGATACGCAGTATTTT
14,TRBV27,TRBD1,.,TRBJ1-1,CASGKQGMNTEAFF,TGTGCCAGCGGCAAACAGGGGATGAACACTGAAGCTTTCTTT
15,TRBV4-2,TRBD2,.,TRBJ2-7,CASSQDLAGTFEQYF,TGTGCCAGCAGCCAAGATCTAGCGGGGACCTTCGAGCAGTACTTC
13,TRBV6-6,TRBD2,few,TRBJ2-7,CASSPRGAYEQYF,TGTGCCAGCAGTCCCCGGGGGGCCTACGAGCAGTACTTC
15,TRBV28,.,.,TRBJ1-1,CASRGADRMNTEAFF,TGTGCCAGCAGAGGGGCGGACCGCATGAACACTGAAGCTTTCTTT
14,TRBV6-1,.,few,TRBJ2-7,CASSLSGPLYEQYF,TGTGCCAGCAGTCTTTCGGGGCCTTTGTACGAGCAGTACTTC
13,TRBV7-3,.,.,TRBJ2-5,CASSPQIGETQYF,TGTGCCAGCAGCCCCCAGATCGGGGAGACCCAGTACTTC
14,TRBV7-2,.,.,TRBJ2-2,CASSFEGVPGELFF,TGTGCCAGCAGCTTCGAAGGGGTACCCGGGGAGCTGTTTTTT
13,TRBV28,TRBD1,.,TRBJ2-7,CATRQGRFYEQYF,TGTGCCACCAGACAGGGAAGGTTCTACGAGCAGTACTTC
16,TRBV2,.,once,TRBJ1-3,CASSETVRYSGNTIYF,TGTGCCAGCAGTGAGACAGTTCGGTACTCTGGAAACACCATATATTTT
15,TRBV5-1,.,.,TRBJ1-1,CASSRGDNSGTEAFF,TGCGCCAGCAGCCGTGGGGACAATTCGGGGACTGAAGCTTTCTTT
13,TRBV11-2,.,.,TRBJ2-7,CASSLEQNYEQYF,TGTGCCAGCAGCTTAGAACAGAACTACGAGCAGTACTTC
16,TRBV6-5,.,.,TRBJ2-7,CASSYGTFGTGYEQYF,TGTGCCAGCAGTTACGGGACTTTTGGGACGGGATACGAGCAGTACTTC
12,TRBV7-2,TRBD2,.,TRBJ2-7,CASAGGIYEQYF,TGTGCCAGCGCGGGGGGGATCTACGAGCAGTACTTC
14,TRBV6-5,.,.,TRBJ1-1,CASSSVIQGTEAFF,TGTGCCAGCAGTTCCGTTATACAAGGCACTGAAGCTTTCTTT
13,TRBV2,.,.,TRBJ1-1,CASSEGKDTEAFF,TGTGCCAGCAGTGAGGGGAAGGACACTGAAGCTTTCTTT